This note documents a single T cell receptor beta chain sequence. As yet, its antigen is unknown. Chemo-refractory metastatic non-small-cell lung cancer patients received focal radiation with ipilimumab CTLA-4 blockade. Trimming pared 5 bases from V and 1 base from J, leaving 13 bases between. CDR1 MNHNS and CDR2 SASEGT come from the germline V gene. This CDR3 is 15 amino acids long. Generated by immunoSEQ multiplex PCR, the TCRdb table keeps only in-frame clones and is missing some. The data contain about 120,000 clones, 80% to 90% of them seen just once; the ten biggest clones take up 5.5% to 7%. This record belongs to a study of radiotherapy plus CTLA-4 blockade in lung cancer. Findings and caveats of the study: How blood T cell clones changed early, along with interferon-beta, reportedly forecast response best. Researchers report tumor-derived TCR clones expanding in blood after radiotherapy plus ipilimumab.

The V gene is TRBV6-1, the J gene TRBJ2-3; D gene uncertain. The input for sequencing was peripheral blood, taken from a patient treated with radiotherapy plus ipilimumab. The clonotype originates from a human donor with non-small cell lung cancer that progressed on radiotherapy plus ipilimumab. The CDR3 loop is CASSMLRGGTDTQYF. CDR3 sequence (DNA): TGTGCCAGCAGTATGCTGCGTGGGGGCACAGATACGCAGTATTTT.